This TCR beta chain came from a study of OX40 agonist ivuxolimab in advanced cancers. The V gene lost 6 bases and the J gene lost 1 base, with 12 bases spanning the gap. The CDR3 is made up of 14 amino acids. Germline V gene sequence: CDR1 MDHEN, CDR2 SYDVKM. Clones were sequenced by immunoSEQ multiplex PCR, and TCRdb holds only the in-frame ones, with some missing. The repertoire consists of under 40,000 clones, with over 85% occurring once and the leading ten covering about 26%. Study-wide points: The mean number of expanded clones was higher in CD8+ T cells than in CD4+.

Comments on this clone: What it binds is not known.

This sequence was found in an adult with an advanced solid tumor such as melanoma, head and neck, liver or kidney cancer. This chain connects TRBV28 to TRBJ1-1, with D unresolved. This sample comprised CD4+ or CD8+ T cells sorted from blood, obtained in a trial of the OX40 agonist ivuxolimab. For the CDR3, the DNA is TGTGCCAGCAGCCCCGAGAACAGGAACACTGAAGCTTTCTTT. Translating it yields CASSPENRNTEAFF.